Following are 18 T cell receptor beta chains from one sample sequenced in a study of shared clonotypes between healthy human individuals. Clones were sequenced by immunoSEQ multiplex PCR, and TCRdb holds only the in-frame ones, with some missing. In the table there are 500,000 to 650,000 clones, roughly 72% of which are singletons. The sample was PBMCs. The receptors here all came from a woman in her thirties or forties in good health. Some clones in this sample may be carry-over from other donors' samples.

V gene TRBV6-6 combines with J gene TRBJ2-2, with D possibly TRBD2 on 6 matching bases. Trimming took 6 bases from V and 6 from J, leaving 14 bases between them. CDR1 is MNHNY and CDR2 is SVGAGI in the germline V gene (reference sequence). This CDR3 contains 14 residues. CDR3 sequence reads: CASSPLTSSGELFF. The CDR3 nucleotides are TGTGCCAGCAGCCCCCTGACTAGTTCCGGGGAGCTGTTTTTT.

This clone appeared a few times. The rearrangement uses TRBV10-2 and TRBJ1-2, with 10 nucleotides matching TRBD1. The CDR3 extends over 16 amino acids. Germline V gives CDR1 WSHSY, CDR2 SAAADI. Trimming removed 6 bases from V and 1 base from J; junction bases left unmatched: 8. This CDR3 reads CASRGQGEQDNYGYTF. The CDR3 coding sequence is TGCGCCAGCAGAGGACAGGGGGAACAGGATAACTATGGCTACACCTTC.

This chain joins TRBV6-5 and TRBJ2-7; D possibly corresponds to TRBD1 (6 bases). Germline loops: CDR1 MNHEY, CDR2 SVGAGI. This CDR3 is built from 14 residues. V dropped 6 bases and J dropped 4 bases, with 16 bases sitting between them. CDR3 nucleotides: TGTGCCAGCAGAGAGCCGGGACAAATGTACGAGCAGTACTTC. Its protein product is CASREPGQMYEQYF.

This chain uses TRBV9 with TRBJ2-5, with 8 positions matching TRBD2. This CDR3 has 16 residues. Germline V gene sequence: CDR1 SGDLS, CDR2 YYNGEE. V dropped 4 bases and J dropped 0; count of bases not matched to a gene: 8. Here the CDR3 DNA reads TGTGCCAGCAGCTCCTCTCGGGGGGGGTACCAAGAGACCCAGTACTTC. Its protein product is CASSSSRGGYQETQYF.

The chain is built from TRBV7-3 and TRBJ2-2; maybe TRBD2 (5 bases). With 2 bases removed from V and 0 bases from J, the gap between germline ends came to 10 bases. The CDR3 is made up of 16 amino acids. Germline CDR1 reads SGHTA; CDR2 reads FQGTGA. CDR3 sequence: CASSLLGAANTGELFF. In nucleotides, the CDR3 is TGTGCCAGCAGCTTATTGGGAGCTGCGAACACCGGGGAGCTGTTTTTT.

This chain uses TRBV6-1 with TRBJ2-1; D is ambiguous. The germline V gene has CDR1 MNHNS and CDR2 SASEGT. The CDR3 is 12 amino acids. V was clipped by 6 bases and J by 8 bases, with 11 bases between them. The CDR3 reads CASSAARHEQFF. As DNA, the CDR3 is TGTGCCAGCAGCGCCGCGCGCCATGAGCAGTTCTTC.

This clone was seen more than once but under ten times. The genes are TRBV25-1 and TRBJ2-3; 7 bases align to TRBD2. The germline CDR1 and CDR2 sequences are MGHDK and SYGVNS. The CDR3 is made up of 15 amino acids. V dropped 0 bases and J dropped 8; count of bases not matched to a gene: 8. CDR3 in DNA: TGTGCCAGCAGTGAATATGGGGAGGGACTGGTTACGCAGTATTTT. It is translated as CASSEYGEGLVTQYF.

This chain uses TRBV30 with TRBJ2-2; 10 bases are shared with TRBD2. Germline CDR1 and CDR2: GTSNPN and SVGIG (reference sequence). The CDR3 extends over 17 amino acids. The ends lost 4 bases at V and 4 bases at J; junction bases unmatched: 12. CDR3 region: CAWNGLAGLASTGELFF. The CDR3 DNA follows: TGTGCCTGGAACGGGCTAGCGGGACTAGCGAGCACCGGGGAGCTGTTTTTT.

The rearrangement uses TRBV7-2 and TRBJ1-5; D gene ambiguous. The CDR3 loop spans 15 amino acids. Trimming cost V 5 bases and J 0 bases, with 11 bases left between them. In germline, CDR1 is SGHTA, CDR2 FQGNSA. CDR3 sequence reads: CASSPQVGSNQPQHF. The CDR3 nucleotides are TGTGCCAGCAGCCCGCAGGTTGGTAGCAATCAGCCCCAGCATTTT.

The count of this clone is one. The V call is TRBV19, the J call TRBJ1-2; TRBD1 might be the D (6 bases). V was trimmed by 5 bases and J by 0 bases, leaving 13 bases between them. Germline lookup yields CDR1 LNHDA and CDR2 SQIVND (reference sequence). The CDR3 length is 15 residues. Here the CDR3 DNA reads TGTGCCAGTAGTCCCCCCTGGACAGCTAACTATGGCTACACCTTC. This encodes CASSPPWTANYGYTF.

Regarding this clone: A far larger clone differs by one base, so this is likely a read error. V is TRBV4-1 and J is TRBJ2-7; D gene unclear. The CDR3 consists of 13 residues. Germline CDR1 and CDR2: MGHRA and YSYEKL. The ends were cut back, 2 bases at V and 3 bases at J, with 8 bases in the middle. The CDR3 loop reads CASSQIAYYEQYF. In nucleotides, the CDR3 is TGCGCCAGCAGCCAAATAGCTTACTACGAGCAGTACTTC.

This chain uses TRBV5-8 with TRBJ2-1; 8 bases are shared with TRBD2. The CDR3 covers 16 residues. V lost 3 bases to trimming and J lost 0 bases; unmatched junction nucleotides: 5. The germline V gene encodes CDR1 SGHTS and CDR2 YDEGEE. In DNA form, the CDR3 reads TGTGCCAGCAGCTCAAGAGCGGGAGCCTCCTACAATGAGCAGTTCTTC. Translated: CASSSRAGASYNEQFF. Based on the CDR3 plus reference TRBV5-8 and TRBJ2-1, the full variable domain is EAGVTQSPTHLIKTRGQQATLRCSPISGHTSVYWYQQALGLGLQFLLWYDEGEERNRGNFPPRFSGRQFPNYSSELNVNALELEDSALYLCASSSRAGASYNEQFFGPGTRLTVL.

V gene TRBV4-1 combines with J gene TRBJ2-7, with D possibly TRBD1 on 5 matching bases. The CDR3 extends over 14 amino acids. Germline CDR1 MGHRA, CDR2 YSYEKL. V was trimmed by 4 bases and J by 0 bases, leaving 10 bases between them. This CDR3 is CASSRDDSSYEQYF. In nucleotides, the CDR3 is TGCGCCAGCAGCCGAGACGACAGCTCCTACGAGCAGTACTTC.

The chain links TRBV6-4 to TRBJ2-1; D not certain. This CDR3 region has 12 residues. V was pared by 3 bases and J by 7 bases, with 7 bases between. CDR1 is MRHNA, CDR2 SNTAGT, per germline. Written as DNA, the CDR3 is TGTGCCAGCAGTGAAACTACGAATGAGCAGTTCTTC. Translating gives CASSETTNEQFF.

The chain recombines TRBV5-1 with TRBJ2-5; tentative D call: TRBD1 (6 bases). The V gene's germline CDR1 is SGHRS and CDR2 YFSETQ. Between the trimmed V and J ends, which lost 3 bases and 0 bases, there was a span of 6 bases. The CDR3 totals 13 residues. The CDR3 protein is CASSWDNQETQYF. DNA of the CDR3: TGCGCCAGCAGCTGGGACAACCAAGAGACCCAGTACTTC.

The rearrangement links TRBV5-4 to TRBJ2-3; maybe TRBD2 (5 bases). Germline V lookup: CDR1 SGHNT, CDR2 YYREEE (reference sequence). This CDR3 has 14 amino acids. V was shortened by 4 bases and J by 5 bases, with 14 bases between the two germline ends. Written as DNA, the CDR3 is TGTGCCAGCAGCCGGAGTCTCGGGGTAGATACGCAGTATTTT. Its protein product is CASSRSLGVDTQYF.

The V and J genes are TRBV7-9 and TRBJ1-2, with 8 bases fitting TRBD1. Germline V gene sequence: CDR1 SEHNR, CDR2 FQNEAQ (reference sequence). V trimming: 7 bases; J trimming: 2 bases; junction bases outside the gene matches: 9. The CDR3 has 15 residues. CDR3 bases: TGTGCCAGCACCCGGACAGGGTTCGGGAACTATGGCTACACCTTC. Translated: CASTRTGFGNYGYTF.

The chain recombines TRBV27 with TRBJ2-1; either TRBD1 or TRBD2 may supply D (6 bases each). Germline-derived CDR1 and CDR2 are MNHEY and SMNVEV (reference sequence). This CDR3 has 16 residues. The ends were cut back, 6 bases at V and 7 bases at J, with 22 bases in the middle. In DNA, the CDR3 is TGTGCCAGCAGCCCAAGGGGCGGGGACATACGGAATGAGCAGTTCTTC. Its translation: CASSPRGGDIRNEQFF.